The source of this TCR beta chain is a study of CD8 T cells in Susac syndrome. Regarding the study as a whole: The study acknowledged a relatively small number of individuals in its TCR sequencing and HLA analysis.

Germline V gives CDR1 SGHTA, CDR2 FQGNSA. With 2 bases removed from V and 1 base from J, the gap between germline ends came to 10 bases. This CDR3 spans 15 amino acids. Negative isolation yielded CD4+ and CD8+ T cells, and FACS enriched TEMRA cells. An amount of RNA that ranged from about 0.45 to 1 ug was reverse transcribed with random hexamers. TCRdb fed the immunoSEQ multiplex PCR reads into MiXCR, producing one record per CDR3 protein. The data show roughly 110,000 distinct CDR3 sequences, around 94% seen once. With regard to this clonotype: The antigen is not known.

This clonotype was obtained from a human donor with Susac syndrome. Sequenced input: CD8+ T cells from PBMCs. V gene TRBV7-2 combines with J gene TRBJ2-3, with unresolved D. CDR3 DNA: TGTGCCAGCAGCTTAAGGGATACTGGCACAGATACGCAGTATTTT. It codes for CASSLRDTGTDTQYF. The variable domain in full, completed from reference TRBV7-2 and TRBJ2-3, reads GAGVSQSPSNKVTEKGKDVELRCDPISGHTALYWYRQSLGQGLEFLIYFQGNSAPDKSGLPSDRFSAERTGGSVSTLTIQRTQQEDSAVYLCASSLRDTGTDTQYFGPGTRLTVL.